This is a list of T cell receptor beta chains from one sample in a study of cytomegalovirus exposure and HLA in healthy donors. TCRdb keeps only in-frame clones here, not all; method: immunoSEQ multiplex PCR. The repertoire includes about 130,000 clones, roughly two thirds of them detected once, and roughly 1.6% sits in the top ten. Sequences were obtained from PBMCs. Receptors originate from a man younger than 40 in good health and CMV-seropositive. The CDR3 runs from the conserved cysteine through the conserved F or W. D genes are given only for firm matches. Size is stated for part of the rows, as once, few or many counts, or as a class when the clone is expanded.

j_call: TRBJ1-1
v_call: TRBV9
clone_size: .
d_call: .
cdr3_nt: TGTGCCAGCAGCGTCGGGGGGTTTCCCCTAAAGAACACTGAAGCTTTCTTT
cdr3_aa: CASSVGGFPLKNTEAFF

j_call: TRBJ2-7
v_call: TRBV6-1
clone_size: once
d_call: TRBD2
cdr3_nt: TGTGCCAGCAGTGAAAAGACTAGCGGGAGTTATGAGCAGTACTTC
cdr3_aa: CASSEKTSGSYEQYF

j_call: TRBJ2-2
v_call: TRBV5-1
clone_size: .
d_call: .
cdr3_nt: TGCGCCAGCAGCTCCCCGGCCGGGGAGCTGTTTTTT
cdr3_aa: CASSSPAGELFF

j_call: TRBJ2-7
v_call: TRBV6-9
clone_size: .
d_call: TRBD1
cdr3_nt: TGTGCCAGCAACACTCTTGGACAGGACCAACCCTACGAGCAGTACTTC
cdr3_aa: CASNTLGQDQPYEQYF

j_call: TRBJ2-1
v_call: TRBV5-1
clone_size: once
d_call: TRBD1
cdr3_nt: TGCGCCAGCAGCTCCGGACAGGGGGCCCACGACAATGAGCAGTTCTTC
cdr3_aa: CASSSGQGAHDNEQFF

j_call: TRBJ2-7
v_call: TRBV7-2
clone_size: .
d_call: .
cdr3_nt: TGTGCCAGCAGCAAAAACTCAGGGTTGAAAAAGGACGAGCAGTACTTC
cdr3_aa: CASSKNSGLKKDEQYF

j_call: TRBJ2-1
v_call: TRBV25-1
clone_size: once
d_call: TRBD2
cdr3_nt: TGTGCCAGCAGTCCCGGGACTAGCGGATACAATGAGCAGTTCTTC
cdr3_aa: CASSPGTSGYNEQFF

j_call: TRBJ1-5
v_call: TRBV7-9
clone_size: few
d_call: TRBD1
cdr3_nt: TGTGCCAGCAGCCGCGGACAGGGAGGTCAGCCCCAGCATTTT
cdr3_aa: CASSRGQGGQPQHF

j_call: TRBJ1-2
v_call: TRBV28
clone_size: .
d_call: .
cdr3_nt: TGTGCCAGCAGTTTCACGGGGTACTATGGCTACACCTTC
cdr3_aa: CASSFTGYYGYTF

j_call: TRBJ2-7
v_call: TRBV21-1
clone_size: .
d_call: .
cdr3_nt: TGTGCCAGCAGCCCGGACTACCCCTCCTACGAGCAGTACTTC
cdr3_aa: CASSPDYPSYEQYF

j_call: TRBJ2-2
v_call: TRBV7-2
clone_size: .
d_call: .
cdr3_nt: TGTGCCAGCAGCTCTACCACCGGGGAGCTGTTTTTT
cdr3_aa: CASSSTTGELFF

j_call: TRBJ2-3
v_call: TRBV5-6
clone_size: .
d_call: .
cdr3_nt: TGTGCCAGCAGCTTGGCCGGAGATACGCAGTATTTT
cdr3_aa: CASSLAGDTQYF

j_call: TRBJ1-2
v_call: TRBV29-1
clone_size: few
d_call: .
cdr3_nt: TGCAGCGTTGAGGCTTACAGGAGTTTACATGGCTACACCTTC
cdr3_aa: CSVEAYRSLHGYTF

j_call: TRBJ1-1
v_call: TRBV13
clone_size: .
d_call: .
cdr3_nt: TGTGCCAGCAGCTTAGGCCTCGGCTGGGGGCAAAACACTGAAGCTTTCTTT
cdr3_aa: CASSLGLGWGQNTEAFF

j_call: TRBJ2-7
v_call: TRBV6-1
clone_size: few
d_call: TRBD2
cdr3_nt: TGTGCCAGCAGTGGCCGCCGTAGGACTAGCGGGAGAACCACCTACGAGCAGTACTTC
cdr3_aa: CASSGRRRTSGRTTYEQYF

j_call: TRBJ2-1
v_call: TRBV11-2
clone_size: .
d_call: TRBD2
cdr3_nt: TGTGCCAGCAGTTCTAGCGGGAGGGTTAGATCCTACAATGAGCAGTTCTTC
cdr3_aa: CASSSSGRVRSYNEQFF

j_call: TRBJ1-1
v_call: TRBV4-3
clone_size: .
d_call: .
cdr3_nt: TGCGCCAGCAGCCAAGATAAGGAGGGAGAGAACACTGAAGCTTTCTTT
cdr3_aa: CASSQDKEGENTEAFF

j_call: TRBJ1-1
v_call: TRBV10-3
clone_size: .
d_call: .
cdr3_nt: TGTGCCATCAGTGAAGTGGGGCAGGGGTGGGCTGAAGCTTTCTTT
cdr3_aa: CAISEVGQGWAEAFF

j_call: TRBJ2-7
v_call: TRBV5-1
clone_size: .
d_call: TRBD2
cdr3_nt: TGCGCCAGCAGTGTAGACGGGAGGGATAGCGAGCAGTACTTC
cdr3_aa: CASSVDGRDSEQYF

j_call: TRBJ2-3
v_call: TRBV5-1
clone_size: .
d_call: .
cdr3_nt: TGCGCCAGCAGCTTGGGGAGGTTCGGGGTTGGCACAGATACGCAGTATTTT
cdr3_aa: CASSLGRFGVGTDTQYF

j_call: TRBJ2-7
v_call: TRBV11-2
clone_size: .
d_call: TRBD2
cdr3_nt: TGTGCCAGCAGCCCCCAAGTCTGGCGGGAGGCCCCCTACGAGCAGTACTTC
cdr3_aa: CASSPQVWREAPYEQYF

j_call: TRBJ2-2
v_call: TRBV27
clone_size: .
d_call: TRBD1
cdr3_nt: TGTGCCAGCAGACTTCGGACAGGGGTATATACCGGGGAGCTGTTTTTT
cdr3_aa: CASRLRTGVYTGELFF

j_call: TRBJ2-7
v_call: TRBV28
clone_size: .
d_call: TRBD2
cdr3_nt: TGTGCCAGCACGGGAGGAGGGGTCTACGAGCAGTACTTC
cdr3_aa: CASTGGGVYEQYF

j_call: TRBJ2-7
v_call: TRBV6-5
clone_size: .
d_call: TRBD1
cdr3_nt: TGTGCCAGCAGCCAGGACAGGTTCTCCTACGAGCAGTACTTC
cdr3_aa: CASSQDRFSYEQYF

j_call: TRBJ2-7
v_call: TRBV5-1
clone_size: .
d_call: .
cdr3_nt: TGCGCCAGCAGCCCAACCCCAGGGGCCCTGGGGGGGGAGCAGTACTTC
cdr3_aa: CASSPTPGALGGEQYF

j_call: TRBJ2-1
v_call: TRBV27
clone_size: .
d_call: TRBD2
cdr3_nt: TGTGCCACTACTAGAGCGGGAGGGTGGTTAAATGAGCAGTTCTTC
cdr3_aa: CATTRAGGWLNEQFF

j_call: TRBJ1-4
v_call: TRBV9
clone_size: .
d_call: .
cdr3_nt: TGTGCCAGCAGCCCACAGGCAGAGGTTAATGAAAAACTGCTTTTT
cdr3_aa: CASSPQAEVNEKLLF

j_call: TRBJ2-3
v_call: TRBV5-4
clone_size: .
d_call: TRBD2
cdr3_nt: TGTGCCAGCAGCTGGGGACTAGGGGTGTTAGATACGCAGTATTTT
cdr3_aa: CASSWGLGVLDTQYF

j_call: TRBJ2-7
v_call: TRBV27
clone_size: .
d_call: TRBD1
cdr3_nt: TGTGCCAGCAGGAGAACAAGGACAGGCTACGAGCAGTACTTC
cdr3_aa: CASRRTRTGYEQYF

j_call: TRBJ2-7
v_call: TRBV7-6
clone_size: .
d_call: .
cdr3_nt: TGTGCCAGCAGCTTAGCGGGAGGCTCCTACGAGCAGTACTTC
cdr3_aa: CASSLAGGSYEQYF

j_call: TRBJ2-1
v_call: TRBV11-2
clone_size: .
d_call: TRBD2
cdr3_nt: TGTGCCAGCAGCCACGGGGGGGAGAGCTCCTACAATGAGCAGTTCTTC
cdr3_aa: CASSHGGESSYNEQFF

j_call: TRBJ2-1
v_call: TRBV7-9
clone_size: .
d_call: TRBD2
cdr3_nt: TGTGCCAGCAGCTTAGGTGCGGGAGGGTACAATGAGCAGTTCTTC
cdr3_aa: CASSLGAGGYNEQFF

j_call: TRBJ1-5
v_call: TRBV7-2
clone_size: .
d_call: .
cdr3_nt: TGTGCCAGCAGCTTAACCCCGCTTCTAGACAATCAGCCCCAGCATTTT
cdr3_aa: CASSLTPLLDNQPQHF

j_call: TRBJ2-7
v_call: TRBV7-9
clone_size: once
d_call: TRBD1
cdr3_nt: TGTGCCAGCAGCTTAGCACAGGGGAAGTCGTACGAGCAGTACTTC
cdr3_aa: CASSLAQGKSYEQYF

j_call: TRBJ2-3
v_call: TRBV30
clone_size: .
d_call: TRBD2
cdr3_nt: TGTGCCTGGAGTGTAGGTCTAGCGGGAGGTGGAGATACGCAGTATTTT
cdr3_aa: CAWSVGLAGGGDTQYF

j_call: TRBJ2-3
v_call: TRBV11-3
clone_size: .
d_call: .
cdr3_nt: TGTGCCAGCAGCCCCGGTGGGGGGTTCGCAGATACGCAGTATTTT
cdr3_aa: CASSPGGGFADTQYF

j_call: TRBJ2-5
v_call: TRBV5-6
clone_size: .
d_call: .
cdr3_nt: TGTGCCAGCAGCTTGGGACAGGTCCAAGAGACCCAGTACTTC
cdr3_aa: CASSLGQVQETQYF

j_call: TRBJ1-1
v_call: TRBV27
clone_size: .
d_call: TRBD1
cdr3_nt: TGTGCCAGCAGCCTCTGGGGACAGCAGAACACTGAAGCTTTCTTT
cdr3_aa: CASSLWGQQNTEAFF

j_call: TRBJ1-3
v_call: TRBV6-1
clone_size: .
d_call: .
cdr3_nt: TGTGCCAGCAGTGAATATATTTCTGGAAACACCATATATTTT
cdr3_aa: CASSEYISGNTIYF

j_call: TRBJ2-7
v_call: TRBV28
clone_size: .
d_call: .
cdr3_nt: TGTGCCAGCAGCCGAGCCCAGGCGATTTACGAGCAGTACTTC
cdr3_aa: CASSRAQAIYEQYF

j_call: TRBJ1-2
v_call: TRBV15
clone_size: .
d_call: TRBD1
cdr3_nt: TGTGCCACCAGCGAGTTCCGGACAGGGGCGCTCTACTATGGCTACACCTTC
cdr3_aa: CATSEFRTGALYYGYTF

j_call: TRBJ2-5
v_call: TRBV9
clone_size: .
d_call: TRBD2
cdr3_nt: TGTGCCAGCAGCTTCGGGACTAGCTCGGGGGAAGAGACCCAGTACTTC
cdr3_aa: CASSFGTSSGEETQYF

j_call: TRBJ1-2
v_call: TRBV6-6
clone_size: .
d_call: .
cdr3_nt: TGTGCCAGCAGTTACCCTGAGGGATTTGGGAGCTATGGCTACACCTTC
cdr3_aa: CASSYPEGFGSYGYTF

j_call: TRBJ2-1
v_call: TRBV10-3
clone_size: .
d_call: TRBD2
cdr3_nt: TGTGCCATCAGCGGGGGGCCTAGCGGGATCTCCTACAATGAGCAGTTCTTC
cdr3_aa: CAISGGPSGISYNEQFF

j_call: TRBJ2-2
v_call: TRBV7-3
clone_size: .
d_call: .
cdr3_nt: TGTGCCAGCAGCTTAGAGGCGATCGGGGAGCTGTTTTTT
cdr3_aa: CASSLEAIGELFF

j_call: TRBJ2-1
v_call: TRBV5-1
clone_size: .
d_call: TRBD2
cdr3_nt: TGCGCCAGCAGCTGGGGGACTAGCGGGAACTACAATGAGCAGTTCTTC
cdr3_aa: CASSWGTSGNYNEQFF

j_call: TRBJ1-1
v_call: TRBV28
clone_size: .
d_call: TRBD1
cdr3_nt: TGTGCCAGCAGCTCAGCAGGACAGGTCCCTGAGGCCACTGAAGCTTTCTTT
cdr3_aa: CASSSAGQVPEATEAFF

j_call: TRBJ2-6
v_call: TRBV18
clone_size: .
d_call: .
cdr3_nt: TGTGCCAGCTCCGAGGCACAGGGTCGTGGGGCCAACGTCCTGACTTTC
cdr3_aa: CASSEAQGRGANVLTF

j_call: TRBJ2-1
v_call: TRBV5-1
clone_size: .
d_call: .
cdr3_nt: TGCGCCAGCAGCTCGGTAAGAGGCGCGAATGAGCAGTTCTTC
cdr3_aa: CASSSVRGANEQFF

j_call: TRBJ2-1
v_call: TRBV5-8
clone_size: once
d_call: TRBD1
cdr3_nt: TGTGCCAGCAGCTTCAGATCGAAGGGGGCGGGTGAGCAGTTCTTC
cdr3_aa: CASSFRSKGAGEQFF

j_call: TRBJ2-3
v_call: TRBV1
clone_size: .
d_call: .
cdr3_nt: TGCACCAGCAGCCAACCGCTAGCGGGAGGAGTAGAAGATACGCAGTATTTT
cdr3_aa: CTSSQPLAGGVEDTQYF